This TCR beta chain was identified in a study of spatial heterogeneity in lung cancer. Looking at the study overall: Raw reads contained each unique TCR and UMI combination more than ten times on average.

This clonotype was seen ten or more times. V lost 4 bases and J lost 15, with 18 bases in between. The germline V gene encodes CDR1 LGHDT and CDR2 YNNKEL (reference sequence). The CDR3 is made up of 13 amino acids. Time point defined: blood at routine non-recurrence follow-up after resection. Whole RNA from tumor, nontumor lung or frozen PBMC was sequenced unsorted. Single TCR cDNA molecules each had their own unique molecular identifier. TCRdb itself ran the 5' RACE reads through MiXCR, one entry per CDR3 protein. The sample carries around 29,000 distinct CDR3 sequences, less than 11% recorded once. The sequences come from PBMCs, collected at follow-up. The chain joins TRBV3-1 to TRBJ1-4; D remains unclear. This sequence originates from a female donor with early-stage non-small cell lung cancer. The CDR3 region is CASSPNSNGPVFF. The CDR3 region has the DNA TGTGCCAGCAGCCCTAACTCCAACGGTCCCGTGTTTTTT.